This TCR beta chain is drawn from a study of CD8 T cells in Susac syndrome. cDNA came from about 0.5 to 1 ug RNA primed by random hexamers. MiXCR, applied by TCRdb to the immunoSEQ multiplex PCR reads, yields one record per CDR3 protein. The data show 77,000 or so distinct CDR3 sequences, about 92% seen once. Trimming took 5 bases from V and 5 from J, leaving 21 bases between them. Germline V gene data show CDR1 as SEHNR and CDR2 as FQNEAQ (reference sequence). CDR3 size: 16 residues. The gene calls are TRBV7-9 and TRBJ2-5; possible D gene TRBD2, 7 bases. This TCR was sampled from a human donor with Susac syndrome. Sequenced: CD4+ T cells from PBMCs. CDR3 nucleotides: TGTGCCAGCAGCCCCGGCCCACGGGGAGGGGGGGAGACCCAGTACTTC. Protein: CASSPGPRGGGETQYF.